This paragraph covers one TCR beta chain sequence. Its antigen remains unidentified. The source of the sample is a study of OX40 agonist ivuxolimab in advanced cancers. Study summary: At 0.01 to 10 mg/kg, ivuxolimab was administered intravenously to patients every 2 weeks. A diagnosis of hepatocellular carcinoma, melanoma, renal cell or head and neck cancer was present in dose-escalation patients.

Broader study findings: On average, CD8+ T cells showed a greater number of expanded clones than CD4+.

The study sampled blood at baseline, cycle 4 day 1, and cycle 7 day 1. Assay used: immunoSEQ multiplex PCR; TCRdb lists only in-frame clones, some missing. The table has about 43,000 clones, more than 75% seen once; the top ten hold roughly a fifth. Germline lookup yields CDR1 SGHRS and CDR2 YFSETQ. V dropped 4 bases and J dropped 8; count of bases not matched to a gene: 16. The CDR3 has 17 amino acids. The clonotype originates from an adult with an advanced solid tumor such as melanoma, head and neck, liver or kidney cancer. Here the sequenced sample was CD4+ or CD8+ T cells sorted from blood, taken in a trial of the OX40 agonist ivuxolimab. This rearrangement joins TRBV5-1 to TRBJ2-1, with 9 bases lining up with TRBD2. CDR3: CASSLGVAGDNWDEQFF. Written as DNA, the CDR3 is TGCGCCAGCAGCCTTGGTGTAGCGGGGGACAACTGGGATGAGCAGTTCTTC.